This T cell receptor (beta chain) was recorded in a study of cytomegalovirus exposure and HLA in healthy donors. Study findings and constraints: Most TCR beta V segments were productive about 90% or about 30% of the time in an earlier analysis.

The primer mix had 60 Vbeta and 13 Jbeta primers. Only in-frame clones appear in the TCRdb table, and some are missing; sequencing was by immunoSEQ multiplex PCR. The sample gives roughly 200,000 clones, about 80% of which show up once; about 4.4% is in the top ten. Germline lookup yields CDR1 SGHRS and CDR2 YFSETQ. V trimming: 0 bases; J trimming: 5 bases; junction bases outside the gene matches: 1. CDR3 size: 14 residues. In the case of this clone: Antigen unknown.

Specimen: PBMCs. This rearrangement joins TRBV5-1 to TRBJ1-4; 7 bases line up with TRBD1. The clonotype originates from a woman aged 25-40 years in good health and CMV-seropositive. The CDR3 sequence is CASSLGGQNEKLFF. DNA of the CDR3: TGCGCCAGCAGCTTGGGGGGACAGAATGAAAAACTGTTTTTT.